The T cell receptor (beta chain) under discussion was sequenced for a study of T-cell memory formation after mild COVID-19. TCRdb itself ran the 5' RACE reads through MiXCR, one entry per CDR3 protein. The table records around 470,000 distinct CDR3 sequences, 20% of them present only once. This clonotype showed up just a few times. Trimming stripped 0 bases from V and 4 bases from J, with 10 bases between. The CDR3 extends over 15 amino acids. Germline assignment: CDR1 SGHRS and CDR2 YFSETQ. V is TRBV5-1 and J is TRBJ2-2; D is possibly TRBD2 (5 bases). Material for sequencing was PBMCs or a T cell subset sorted from them (not recorded which). The TCR sequence derives from an adult woman who had mild COVID-19 (a few samples of this study predate the infection). Cell type and time point are not known. The chain's CDR3 is CASSLVGESTGELFF. The CDR3 DNA follows: TGCGCCAGCAGCTTGGTGGGAGAGTCCACCGGGGAGCTGTTTTTT.